What follows are 15 T cell receptor beta chains derived from one specimen sequenced in a study of kidney transplant recipient with SARS-CoV-2 infection. TCRdb re-derived calls from the reads in MiXCR, one entry per CDR3 protein. The repertoire includes about 250,000 distinct CDR3 sequences, more than 25% of them detected once, and roughly 7% sits in the top ten. This specimen was a blood sample, taken at baseline and between days 110 and 120 from a kidney transplant recipient. These TCRs come from a male patient aged 25-45 years who had COVID-19 and was a kidney transplant recipient. Some T cells may be the graft donor's.

With respect to this clonotype: This clone may be a read error of a much larger clone one base away. The chain joins TRBV6-5 to TRBJ1-5; 8 bases are shared with TRBD1. The CDR3 contains 13 residues. CDR1 and CDR2 (germline): MNHEY, SVGAGI. Unmatched junction bases numbered 7, after V lost 8 bases and J lost 7 bases. CDR3 DNA sequence: TGTGCCAGCGCTCGACAGGGGTCCCAGCCCCAGCATTTT. It yields the protein CASARQGSQPQHF.

This clonotype was recorded once. V usage is TRBV7-9 and J usage is TRBJ2-5; tentatively, D is TRBD1 (6 bases). This CDR3 is 14 amino acids long. Trimming shortened V by 5 bases and J by 1 base, and 11 bases separated the two germline ends. Germline V gene data show CDR1 as SEHNR and CDR2 as FQNEAQ (reference sequence). The CDR3 DNA reads as TGTGCCAGCAGCCTCCGGACAGTCCAAGAGACCCAGTACTTC. Amino acids: CASSLRTVQETQYF.

This clonotype was observed at least ten times. V and J are TRBV11-2 and TRBJ1-2, with D hard to call. This CDR3 is 17 amino acids long. V lost 5 bases and J lost 4, with 23 bases in between. Germline CDR1 is SGHAT and CDR2 is FQNNGV. The CDR3 is CASSACTTSRKTYGYTF. Here the CDR3 DNA reads TGTGCCAGCAGCGCATGCACAACAAGCAGAAAGACCTATGGCTACACCTTC.

Concerning this clonotype itself: Being one base from a much bigger clone, this may be a read error. The J gene is TRBJ2-7, the V gene TRBV6-2 or TRBV6-3; 10 bases are a match to TRBD2. The CDR3 loop spans 14 amino acids. Germline assignment: CDR1 MNHEY and CDR2 SVGEGT. The CDR3 sequence is CARSSGTSADEQYF. In DNA form, the CDR3 reads TGTGCCAGAAGTTCCGGGACTAGCGCCGACGAGCAGTACTTC.

Notes on this clonotype: The junction differs from germline at one of its ends, possibly a read error. The J gene is TRBJ2-7, the V gene TRBV18, with D possibly matching TRBD1 (6 bases). Germline lookup yields CDR1 KGHSH and CDR2 LQKENI. The CDR3 sequence is 14 residues long. The CDR3 sequence: CASPPPTGTYEQYF. DNA of the CDR3: TGTGCCAGCCCACCCCCGACAGGAACGTACGAGCAGTACTTC. Drawing the rest from reference TRBV18 and TRBJ2-7, the complete variable domain is NAGVMQNPRHLVRRRGQEARLRCSPMKGHSHVYWYRQLPEEGLKFMVYLQKENIIDESGMPKERFSAEFPKEGPSILRIQQVVRGDSAAYFCASPPPTGTYEQYFGPGTRLTVT.

This clonotype showed up many times. This rearrangement joins TRBV10-1 to TRBJ1-2; D is undetermined. The CDR3 totals 17 residues. Trimming took 5 bases from V and 4 from J, leaving 23 bases between them. Germline V gene data show CDR1 as WNHNN and CDR2 as SYGVQD (reference sequence). The CDR3 DNA reads as TGCGCCAGCAGTACTTACTCAAGATCGCGAAAGACCTATGGCTACACCTTC. Protein: CASSTYSRSRKTYGYTF.

In its sample, this clonotype was seen many times. The rearrangement links TRBV5-4 to TRBJ2-1, with TRBD1 matching 7 bases. Germline V CDR1 and CDR2: SGHNT, YYREEE (reference sequence). The junction had 10 bases not matched to a gene; V was cut back by 5 bases and J by 5 bases. This CDR3 has 15 amino acids. The CDR3 nucleotides are TGTGCCAGCAGAGCTTGGGACAGAAATCACAATGAGCAGTTCTTC. It translates to CASRAWDRNHNEQFF.

This clonotype was counted ten times or more. J is TRBJ1-6 and V is TRBV18; a weak D match, TRBD1 (6 bases). V shed 3 bases and J shed 9 bases, with 12 bases lying between them. The CDR3 runs to 14 residues. Germline V gene data show CDR1 as KGHSH and CDR2 as LQKENI. Here the CDR3 DNA reads TGTGCCAGCTCACCTTTGGGGGACACTTCACCCCTCCACTTT. This codes for CASSPLGDTSPLHF. Based on the CDR3 plus reference TRBV18 and TRBJ1-6, the full variable domain is NAGVMQNPRHLVRRRGQEARLRCSPMKGHSHVYWYRQLPEEGLKFMVYLQKENIIDESGMPKERFSAEFPKEGPSILRIQQVVRGDSAAYFCASSPLGDTSPLHFGNGTRLTVT.

Ten or more counts support this clonotype. The chain has TRBV12-3 or TRBV12-4 and TRBJ2-2; 7 bases match TRBD1. V was clipped by 11 bases and J by 2 bases; unmatched bases: 8. The CDR3 consists of 14 residues. CDR3 coding DNA: TGTGCCGGGGCCGGGACAGTTAACACCGGGGAGCTGTTTTTT. Translated, it gives CAGAGTVNTGELFF.

As regards this clonotype: This CDR3 fails to terminate in the conserved phenylalanine or tryptophan, so it likely reflects a read error. This CDR3 reads CASSLVRVGGTNYGYTL. The CDR3 DNA is TGTGCCAGCAGCTTGGTTCGTGTGGGGGGAACTAACTATGGCTACACCCTC. The chain couples TRBV5-5 to TRBJ1-2; perhaps TRBD1 as D (5 bases). This CDR3 has 17 amino acids. The germline V gene has CDR1 SGHKS and CDR2 YYEKEE (reference sequence). Trimming took off 0 bases at V and 0 bases at J, with 15 bases between the two ends.

This clonotype was observed once. V usage is TRBV4-1 and J usage is TRBJ1-1; D possibly corresponds to TRBD1 (6 bases). CDR3 length equals 16 residues. Germline-derived CDR1 and CDR2 are MGHRA and YSYEKL. V gave up 1 base and J gave up 1 base, with 13 bases separating them. The CDR3 DNA is TGCGCCAGCAGCCAAGGGGGGGGGGACAAGAACACTGAAGCTTTCTTT. This sequence encodes CASSQGGGDKNTEAFF.

In this sample, this clonotype turned up many times. This sequence joins TRBV5-1 and TRBJ2-1, with D possibly TRBD2 on 5 matching bases. Trimming cost V 3 bases and J 6 bases, with 13 bases left between them. CDR3 length: 14 amino acids. CDR1 SGHRS and CDR2 YFSETQ come from the germline V gene. CDR3 protein: CASSSSPYGNEQFF. In DNA, the CDR3 is TGCGCCAGCAGCTCTAGCCCGTATGGCAATGAGCAGTTCTTC.

This clonotype appeared many times. The rearrangement links TRBV5-6 to TRBJ2-2, with D possibly called TRBD1 or TRBD2 (5 bases each). Trimming left V 1 base short and J 7 bases short, with 14 bases between. The germline CDR1 and CDR2 sequences are SGHDT and YYEEEE. The CDR3 has 15 amino acids. CDR3 in amino acids: CASSLPGRFVGELFF. CDR3 sequence (DNA): TGTGCCAGCAGCTTGCCGGGACGCTTTGTCGGGGAGCTGTTTTTT.

In this sample, this clonotype turned up many times. This chain's CDR3 is CASSLALSYTGELFF. CDR3 sequence (DNA): TGTGCCAGCAGCTTGGCCTTGTCTTACACCGGGGAGCTGTTTTTT. The V call is TRBV5-4, the J call TRBJ2-2, with D unresolved. The CDR3 consists of 15 residues. The germline V gene has CDR1 SGHNT and CDR2 YYREEE (reference sequence). The V gene lost 0 bases and the J gene lost 3 bases, with 9 bases spanning the gap. Complete variable domain (other parts from reference TRBV5-4 and TRBJ2-2): ETGVTQSPTHLIKTRGQQVTLRCSSQSGHNTVSWYQQALGQGPQFIFQYYREEENGRGNFPPRFSGLQFPNYSSELNVNALELDDSALYLCASSLALSYTGELFFGEGSRLTVL.

This clonotype was counted many times. The chain employs TRBV3-2 and TRBJ2-7; the D segment call TRBD1 is taken from the table without a DNA check. TRBV3-2 is recorded as a pseudogene. The length of the CDR3 is 14 residues. The DNA of the CDR3 is TGTGCCAGCAGCCGGACAGGTGCATCCTACGAGCAGTACTTC. Amino acids: CASSRTGASYEQYF.